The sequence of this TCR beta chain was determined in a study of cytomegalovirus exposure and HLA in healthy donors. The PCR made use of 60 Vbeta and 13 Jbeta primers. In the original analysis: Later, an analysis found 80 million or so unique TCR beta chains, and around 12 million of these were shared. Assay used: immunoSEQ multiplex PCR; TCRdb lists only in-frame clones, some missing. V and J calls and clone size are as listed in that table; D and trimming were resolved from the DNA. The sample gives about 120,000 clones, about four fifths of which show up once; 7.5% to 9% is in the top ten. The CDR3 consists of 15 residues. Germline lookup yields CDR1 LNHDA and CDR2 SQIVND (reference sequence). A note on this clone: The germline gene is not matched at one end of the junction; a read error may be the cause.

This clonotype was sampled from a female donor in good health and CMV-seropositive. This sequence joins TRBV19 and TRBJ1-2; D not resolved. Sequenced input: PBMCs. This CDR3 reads CASSLERPGGYGYTF. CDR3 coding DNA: TGTGCCAGTAGTTTAGAGAGACCGGGAGGCTATGGCTACACCTTC.